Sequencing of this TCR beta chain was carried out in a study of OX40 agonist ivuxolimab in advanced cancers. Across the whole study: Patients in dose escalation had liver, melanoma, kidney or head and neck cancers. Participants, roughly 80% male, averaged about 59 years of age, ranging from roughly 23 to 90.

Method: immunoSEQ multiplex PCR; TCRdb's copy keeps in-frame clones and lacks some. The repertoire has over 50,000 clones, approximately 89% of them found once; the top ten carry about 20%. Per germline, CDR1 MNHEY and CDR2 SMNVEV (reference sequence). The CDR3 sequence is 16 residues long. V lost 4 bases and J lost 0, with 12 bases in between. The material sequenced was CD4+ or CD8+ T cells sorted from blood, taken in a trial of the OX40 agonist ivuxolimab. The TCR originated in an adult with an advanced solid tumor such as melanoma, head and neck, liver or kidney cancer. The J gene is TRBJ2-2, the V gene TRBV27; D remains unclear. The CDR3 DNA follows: TGTGCCAGCAGTTCCCATGAGGAGCCGAACACCGGGGAGCTGTTTTTT. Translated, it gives CASSSHEEPNTGELFF.